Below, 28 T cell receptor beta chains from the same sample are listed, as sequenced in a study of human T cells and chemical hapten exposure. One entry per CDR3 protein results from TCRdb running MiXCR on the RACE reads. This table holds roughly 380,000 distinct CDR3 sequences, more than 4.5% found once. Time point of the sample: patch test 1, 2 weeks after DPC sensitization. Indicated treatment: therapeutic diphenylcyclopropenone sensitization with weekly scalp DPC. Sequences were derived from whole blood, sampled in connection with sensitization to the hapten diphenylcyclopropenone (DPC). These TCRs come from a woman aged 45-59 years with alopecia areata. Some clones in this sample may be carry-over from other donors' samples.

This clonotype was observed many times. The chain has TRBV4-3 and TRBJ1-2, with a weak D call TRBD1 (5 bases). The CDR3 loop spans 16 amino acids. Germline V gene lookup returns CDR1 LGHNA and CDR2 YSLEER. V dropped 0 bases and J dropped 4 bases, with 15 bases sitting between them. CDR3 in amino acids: CASSQDWGEYGYGYTF. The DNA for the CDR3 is TGCGCCAGCAGCCAAGATTGGGGGGAGTACGGCTATGGCTACACCTTC.

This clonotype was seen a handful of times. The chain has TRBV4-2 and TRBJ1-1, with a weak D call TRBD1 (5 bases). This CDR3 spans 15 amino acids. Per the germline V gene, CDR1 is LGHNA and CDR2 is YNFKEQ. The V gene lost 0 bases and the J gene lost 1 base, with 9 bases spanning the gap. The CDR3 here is CASSQERGQNTEAFF. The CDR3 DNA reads TGTGCCAGCAGCCAAGAGAGGGGTCAGAACACTGAAGCTTTCTTT.

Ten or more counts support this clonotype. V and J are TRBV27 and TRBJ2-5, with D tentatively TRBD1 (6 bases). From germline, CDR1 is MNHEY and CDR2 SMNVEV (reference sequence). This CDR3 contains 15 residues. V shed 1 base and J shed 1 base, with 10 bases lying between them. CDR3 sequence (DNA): TGTGCCAGCAGTTTATGGACAGATTCCCAAGAGACCCAGTACTTC. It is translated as CASSLWTDSQETQYF.

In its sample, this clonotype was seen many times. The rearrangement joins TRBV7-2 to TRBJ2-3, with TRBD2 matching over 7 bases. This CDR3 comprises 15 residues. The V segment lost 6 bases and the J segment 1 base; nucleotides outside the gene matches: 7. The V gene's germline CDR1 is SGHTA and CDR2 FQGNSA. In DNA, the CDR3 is TGTGCCAGCAGTCTAGCGGTGAGAGGCACAGATACGCAGTATTTT. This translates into CASSLAVRGTDTQYF.

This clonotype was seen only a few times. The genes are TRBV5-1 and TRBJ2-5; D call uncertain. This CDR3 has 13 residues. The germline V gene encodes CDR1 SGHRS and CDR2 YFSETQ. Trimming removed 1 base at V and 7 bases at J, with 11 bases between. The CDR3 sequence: CASSLYSPGTQYF. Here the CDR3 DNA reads TGCGCCAGCAGCTTGTACTCTCCCGGGACCCAGTACTTC.

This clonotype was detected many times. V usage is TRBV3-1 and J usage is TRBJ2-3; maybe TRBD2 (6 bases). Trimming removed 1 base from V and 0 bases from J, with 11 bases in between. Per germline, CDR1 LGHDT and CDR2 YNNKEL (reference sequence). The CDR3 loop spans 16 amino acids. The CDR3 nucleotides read TGTGCCAGCAGCCAAGTGGCGGCGGGAAGCACAGATACGCAGTATTTT. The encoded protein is CASSQVAAGSTDTQYF.

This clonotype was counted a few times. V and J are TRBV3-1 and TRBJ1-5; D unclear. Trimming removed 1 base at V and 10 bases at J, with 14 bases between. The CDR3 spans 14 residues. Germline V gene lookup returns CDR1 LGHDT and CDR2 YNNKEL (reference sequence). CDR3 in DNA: TGTGCCAGCAGCCAAGGGACGGCTGGTGTACCCCAGCATTTT. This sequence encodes CASSQGTAGVPQHF.

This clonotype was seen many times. The CDR3 nucleotides are TGTGCCAGCAGATCATTCACTGAAGCTTTCTTT. It codes for CASRSFTEAFF. The rearrangement uses TRBV27 and TRBJ1-1, with D unclear. CDR3 length equals 11 residues. Germline V gives CDR1 MNHEY, CDR2 SMNVEV (reference sequence). V lost 6 bases and J lost 4, with 6 bases in between.

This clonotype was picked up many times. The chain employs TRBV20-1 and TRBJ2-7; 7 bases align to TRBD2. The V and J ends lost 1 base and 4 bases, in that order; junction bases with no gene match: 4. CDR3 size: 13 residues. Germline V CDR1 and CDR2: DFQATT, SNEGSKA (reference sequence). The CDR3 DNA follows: TGCAGTGCTAGAGGGGGAGGGAGATACGAGCAGTACTTC. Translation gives CSARGGGRYEQYF.

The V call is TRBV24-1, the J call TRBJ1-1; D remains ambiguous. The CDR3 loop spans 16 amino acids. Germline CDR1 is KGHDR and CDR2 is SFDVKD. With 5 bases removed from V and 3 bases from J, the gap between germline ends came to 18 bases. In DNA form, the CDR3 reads TGTGCCACCAGTGCCGTGTCGAGGAGGATGGACACTGAAGCTTTCTTT. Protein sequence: CATSAVSRRMDTEAFF.

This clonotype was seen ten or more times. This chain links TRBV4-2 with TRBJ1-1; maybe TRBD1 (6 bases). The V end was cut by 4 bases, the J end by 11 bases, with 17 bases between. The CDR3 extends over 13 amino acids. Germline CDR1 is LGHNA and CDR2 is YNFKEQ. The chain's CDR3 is CASSRDGAGDAFF. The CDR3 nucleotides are TGTGCCAGCAGCCGGGATGGGGCAGGGGACGCTTTCTTT.

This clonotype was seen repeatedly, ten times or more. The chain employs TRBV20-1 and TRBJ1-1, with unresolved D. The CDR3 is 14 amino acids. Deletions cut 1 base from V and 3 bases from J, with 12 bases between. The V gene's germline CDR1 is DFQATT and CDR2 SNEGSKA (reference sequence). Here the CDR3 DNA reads TGCAGTGCTAGAGTCGGCAGTCCGGACACTGAAGCTTTCTTT. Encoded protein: CSARVGSPDTEAFF.

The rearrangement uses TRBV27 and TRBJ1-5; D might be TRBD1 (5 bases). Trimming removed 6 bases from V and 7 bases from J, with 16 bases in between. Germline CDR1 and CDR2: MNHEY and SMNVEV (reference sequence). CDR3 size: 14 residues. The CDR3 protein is CASSLQGDGQPQHF. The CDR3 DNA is TGTGCCAGCAGCCTCCAGGGAGATGGGCAGCCCCAGCATTTT.

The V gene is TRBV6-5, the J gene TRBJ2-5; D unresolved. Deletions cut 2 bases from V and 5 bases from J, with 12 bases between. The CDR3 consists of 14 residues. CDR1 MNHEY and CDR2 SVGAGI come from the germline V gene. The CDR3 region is CASSYTRQGETQYF. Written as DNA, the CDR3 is TGTGCCAGCAGTTACACCAGGCAAGGGGAGACCCAGTACTTC.

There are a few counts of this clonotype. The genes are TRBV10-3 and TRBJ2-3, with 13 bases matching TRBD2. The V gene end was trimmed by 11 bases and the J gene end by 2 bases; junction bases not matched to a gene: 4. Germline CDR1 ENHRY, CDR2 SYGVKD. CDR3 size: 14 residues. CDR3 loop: CAVGLAGDTDTQYF. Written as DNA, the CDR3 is TGTGCCGTCGGACTAGCGGGGGACACAGATACGCAGTATTTT.

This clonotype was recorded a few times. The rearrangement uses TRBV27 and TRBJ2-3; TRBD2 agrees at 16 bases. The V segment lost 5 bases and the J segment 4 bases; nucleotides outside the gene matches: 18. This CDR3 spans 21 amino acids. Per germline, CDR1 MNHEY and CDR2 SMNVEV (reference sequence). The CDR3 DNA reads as TGTGCCAGCAGTCCCTACGGGCTCCCGGGACTAGCGGGGGGGAGCCCAGATACGCAGTATTTT. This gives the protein CASSPYGLPGLAGGSPDTQYF.

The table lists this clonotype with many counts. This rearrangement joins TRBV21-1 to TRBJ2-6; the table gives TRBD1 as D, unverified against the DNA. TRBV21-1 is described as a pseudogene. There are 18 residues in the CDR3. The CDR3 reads CASSSSGTGVSGANVLTF. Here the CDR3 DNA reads TGTGCCAGCAGCTCGTCCGGGACAGGGGTCTCTGGGGCCAACGTCCTGACTTTC.

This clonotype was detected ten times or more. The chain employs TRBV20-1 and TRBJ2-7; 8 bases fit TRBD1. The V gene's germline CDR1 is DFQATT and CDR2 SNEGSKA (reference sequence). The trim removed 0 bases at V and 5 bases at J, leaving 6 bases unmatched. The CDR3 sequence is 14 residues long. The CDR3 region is CSARDPRTGHEQYF. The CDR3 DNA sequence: TGCAGTGCTAGAGATCCCCGGACAGGGCACGAGCAGTACTTC.

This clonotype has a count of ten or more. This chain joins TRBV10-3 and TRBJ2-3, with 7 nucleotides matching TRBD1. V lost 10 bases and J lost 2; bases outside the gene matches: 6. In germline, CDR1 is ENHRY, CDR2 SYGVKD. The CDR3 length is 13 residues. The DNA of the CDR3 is TGTGCCACCTGGACAGGCCCCACAGATACGCAGTATTTT. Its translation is CATWTGPTDTQYF.

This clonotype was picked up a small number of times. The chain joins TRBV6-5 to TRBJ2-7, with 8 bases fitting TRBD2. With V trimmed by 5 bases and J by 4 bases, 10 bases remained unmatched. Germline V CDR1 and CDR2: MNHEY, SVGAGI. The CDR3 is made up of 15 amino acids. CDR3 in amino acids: CASSRGGEMGYEQYF. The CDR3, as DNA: TGTGCCAGCAGTCGGGGGGGGGAGATGGGGTACGAGCAGTACTTC.

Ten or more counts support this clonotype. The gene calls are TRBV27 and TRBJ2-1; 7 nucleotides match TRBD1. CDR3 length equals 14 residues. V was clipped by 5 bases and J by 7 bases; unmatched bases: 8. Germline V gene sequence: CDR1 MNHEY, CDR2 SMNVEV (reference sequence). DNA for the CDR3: TGTGCCAGCAGTCTAGGACAGGCAGGAAATGAGCAGTTCTTC. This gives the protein CASSLGQAGNEQFF.

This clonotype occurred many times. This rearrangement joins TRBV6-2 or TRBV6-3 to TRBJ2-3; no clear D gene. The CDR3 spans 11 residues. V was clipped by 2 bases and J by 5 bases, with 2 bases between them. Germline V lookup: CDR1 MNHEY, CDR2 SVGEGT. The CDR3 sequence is CASSYGDTQYF. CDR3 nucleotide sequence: TGTGCCAGCAGTTACGGAGATACGCAGTATTTT.

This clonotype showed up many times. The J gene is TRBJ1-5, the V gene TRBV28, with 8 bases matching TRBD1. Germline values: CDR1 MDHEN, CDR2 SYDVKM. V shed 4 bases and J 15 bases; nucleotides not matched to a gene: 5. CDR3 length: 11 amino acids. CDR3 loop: CASSSGQGRHF. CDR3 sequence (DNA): TGTGCCAGCAGTTCCGGACAGGGTAGGCATTTT.

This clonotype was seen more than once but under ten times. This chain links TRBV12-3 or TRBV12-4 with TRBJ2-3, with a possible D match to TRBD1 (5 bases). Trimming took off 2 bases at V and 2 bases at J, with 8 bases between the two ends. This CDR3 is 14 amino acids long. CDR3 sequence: CASSLRGTTDTQYF. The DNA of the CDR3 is TGTGCCAGCAGTTTAAGGGGAACCACAGATACGCAGTATTTT.

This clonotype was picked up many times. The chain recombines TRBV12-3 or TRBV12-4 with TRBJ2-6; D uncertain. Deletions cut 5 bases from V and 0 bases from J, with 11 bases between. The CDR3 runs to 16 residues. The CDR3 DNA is TGTGCCAGCAGTGGACCGCTGGGCTCTGGGGCCAACGTCCTGACTTTC. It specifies CASSGPLGSGANVLTF.

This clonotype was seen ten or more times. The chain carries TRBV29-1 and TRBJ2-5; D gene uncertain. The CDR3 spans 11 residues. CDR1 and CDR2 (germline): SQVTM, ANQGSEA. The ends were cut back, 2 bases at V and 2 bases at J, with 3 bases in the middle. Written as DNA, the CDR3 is TGCAGCGTTGAACAACAAGAGACCCAGTACTTC. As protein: CSVEQQETQYF.

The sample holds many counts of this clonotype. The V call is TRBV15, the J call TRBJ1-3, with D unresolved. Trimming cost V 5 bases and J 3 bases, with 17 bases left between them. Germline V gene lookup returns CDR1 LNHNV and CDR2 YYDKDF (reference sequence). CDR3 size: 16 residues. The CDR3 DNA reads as TGTGCCACCAGCCCCCGCTCCCCCGGGGTTGGAAACACCATATATTTT. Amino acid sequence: CATSPRSPGVGNTIYF.

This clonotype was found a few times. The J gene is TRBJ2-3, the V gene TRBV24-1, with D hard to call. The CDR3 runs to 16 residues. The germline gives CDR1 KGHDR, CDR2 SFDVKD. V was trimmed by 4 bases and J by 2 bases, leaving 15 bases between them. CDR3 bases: TGTGCCACCAGTGAAACCCCAGGCTCGCCCACAGATACGCAGTATTTT. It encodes CATSETPGSPTDTQYF.